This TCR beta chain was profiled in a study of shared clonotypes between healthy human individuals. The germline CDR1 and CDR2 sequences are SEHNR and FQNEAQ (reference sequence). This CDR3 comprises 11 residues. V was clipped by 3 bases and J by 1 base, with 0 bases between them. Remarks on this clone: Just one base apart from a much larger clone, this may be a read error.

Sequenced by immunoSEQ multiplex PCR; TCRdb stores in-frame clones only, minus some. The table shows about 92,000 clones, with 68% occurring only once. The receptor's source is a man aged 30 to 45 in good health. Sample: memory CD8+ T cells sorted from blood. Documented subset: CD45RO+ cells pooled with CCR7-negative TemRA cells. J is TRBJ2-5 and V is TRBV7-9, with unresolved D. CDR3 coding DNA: TGTGCCAGCAGCTTCCAAGAGACCCAGTACTTC. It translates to CASSFQETQYF.